The 2 T cell receptor beta chains below all came from one sample that was sequenced in a study of OX40 agonist ivuxolimab in advanced cancers. Repertoires were generated with immunoSEQ multiplex PCR, while TCRdb's copy carries only in-frame clones and drops some. Among about 12,000 clones listed, roughly 81% were seen once. The sample was CD4+ or CD8+ T cells sorted from blood, taken in a trial of the OX40 agonist ivuxolimab. These receptors were collected from an adult with an advanced solid tumor such as melanoma, head and neck, liver or kidney cancer.

This clone is medium-sized in the sample. This chain uses TRBV19 with TRBJ2-3; D uncertain. CDR1 is LNHDA and CDR2 is SQIVND in the germline V gene (reference sequence). Between the trimmed V and J ends, which lost 5 bases and 1 base, there was a span of 22 bases. There are 18 residues in the CDR3. As DNA, the CDR3 is TGTGCCAGTAGTGCCCTCCCTCGAGACTCGCTTGGCACAGATACGCAGTATTTT. Translating gives CASSALPRDSLGTDTQYF.

This chain joins TRBV6-5 and TRBJ2-2, with 8 bases that match TRBD2. The CDR3 is made up of 16 amino acids. Trimming cost V 1 base and J 5 bases; bases outside gene matches: 6. The germline gives CDR1 MNHEY, CDR2 SVGAGI. CDR3 in DNA: TGTGCCAGCAGTTACTTCGGCGGGAGGCGGACCGGGGAGCTGTTTTTT. Translated, it gives CASSYFGGRRTGELFF.